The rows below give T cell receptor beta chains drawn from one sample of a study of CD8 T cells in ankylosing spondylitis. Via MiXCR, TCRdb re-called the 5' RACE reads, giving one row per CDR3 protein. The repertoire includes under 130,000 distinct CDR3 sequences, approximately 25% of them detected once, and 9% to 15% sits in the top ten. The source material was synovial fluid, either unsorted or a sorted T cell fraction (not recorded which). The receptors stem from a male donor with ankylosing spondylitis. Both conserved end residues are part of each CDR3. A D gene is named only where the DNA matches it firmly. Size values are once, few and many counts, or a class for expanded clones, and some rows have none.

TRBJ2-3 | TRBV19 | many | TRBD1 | CASRTGYGTDTQYF | TGTGCCAGCCGGACAGGGTACGGCACAGATACGCAGTATTTT
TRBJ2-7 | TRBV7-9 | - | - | CASSESGPEQYF | TGTGCCAGCAGCGAGAGCGGCCCCGAGCAGTACTTC
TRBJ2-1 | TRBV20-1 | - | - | CSASPDYPSLYNEQFF | TGCAGTGCTAGCCCCGACTACCCCTCGCTCTACAATGAGCAGTTCTTC
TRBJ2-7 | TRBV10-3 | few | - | CAISEGTYEQYF | TGTGCCATCAGTGAGGGGACCTACGAGCAGTACTTC
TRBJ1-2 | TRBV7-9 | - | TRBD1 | CASSSGTGDGYTF | TGTGCCAGCAGCTCCGGGACAGGGGATGGCTACACCTTC
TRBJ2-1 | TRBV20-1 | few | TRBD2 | CSARRSGRVLEQFF | TGCAGTGCTAGGCGTAGCGGGAGGGTGCTTGAGCAGTTCTTC
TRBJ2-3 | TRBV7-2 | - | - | CASSPNREDTQYF | TGTGCCAGCAGCCCTAACCGCGAGGATACGCAGTATTTT
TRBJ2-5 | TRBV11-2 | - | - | CASTAGETQYF | TGTGCCAGCACGGCGGGGGAGACCCAGTACTTC
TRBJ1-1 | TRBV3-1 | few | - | CASSRAVGPGSTEAFF | TGTGCCAGCAGCCGGGCCGTGGGTCCAGGGTCCACTGAAGCTTTCTTT
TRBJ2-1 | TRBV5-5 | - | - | CASSLDSRYNEQFF | TGTGCCAGCAGCTTGGACAGCAGATACAATGAGCAGTTCTTC
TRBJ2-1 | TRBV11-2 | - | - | CASSLDQGFFDEQFF | TGTGCCAGCAGCTTAGATCAAGGCTTTTTCGATGAGCAGTTCTTC
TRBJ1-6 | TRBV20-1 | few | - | CSAREGRDSSPLHF | TGCAGTGCTAGAGAAGGAAGAGATAGTTCACCCCTCCACTTT
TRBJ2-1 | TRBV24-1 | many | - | CATSDSRKSYNEQFF | TGTGCCACCAGTGACTCCAGAAAGTCCTACAATGAGCAGTTCTTC
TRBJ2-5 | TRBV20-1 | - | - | CSARRQPGETQYF | TGCAGTGCTAGGAGGCAGCCCGGGGAGACCCAGTACTTC
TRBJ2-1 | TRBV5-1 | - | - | CASSLVLAGSYNEQFF | TGCGCCAGCAGCTTGGTCTTGGCGGGCTCCTACAATGAGCAGTTCTTC
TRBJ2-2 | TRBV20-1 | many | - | CSAIGRGNTGELFF | TGCAGTGCTATAGGCAGGGGGAACACCGGGGAGCTGTTTTTT
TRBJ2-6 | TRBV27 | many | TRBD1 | CASRNTGVSGANVLTF | TGTGCCAGCAGGAATACAGGGGTCTCTGGGGCCAACGTCCTGACTTTC
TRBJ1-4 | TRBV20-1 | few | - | CSARDPGPTGEKLFF | TGCAGTGCTAGAGACCCGGGACCGACGGGCGAAAAACTGTTTTTT
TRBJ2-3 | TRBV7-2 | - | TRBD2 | CASSSLGGQADTQYF | TGTGCCAGCAGCTCCCTGGGAGGGCAGGCAGATACGCAGTATTTT
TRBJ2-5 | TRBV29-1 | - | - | CSVGMKRRWETQYF | TGCAGCGTTGGTATGAAGCGGAGATGGGAGACCCAGTACTTC
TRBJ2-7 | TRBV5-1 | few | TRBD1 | CASSRDRVHEQYF | TGCGCCAGCAGCCGTGACAGGGTTCACGAGCAGTACTTC
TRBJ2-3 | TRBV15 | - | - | CATSRDRAGSDTQYF | TGTGCCACCAGCAGAGACAGGGCGGGCTCCGATACGCAGTATTTT
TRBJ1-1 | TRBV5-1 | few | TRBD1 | CASSLEGAGNTEAFF | TGCGCCAGCAGCTTGGAGGGGGCGGGGAACACTGAAGCTTTCTTT
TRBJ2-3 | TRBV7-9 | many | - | CASSLEDRVAQYF | TGTGCCAGCAGCTTAGAGGACCGGGTTGCGCAGTATTTT
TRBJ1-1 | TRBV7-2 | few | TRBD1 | CASSTRTGGWTEAFF | TGTGCCAGCAGCACCCGGACAGGGGGATGGACTGAAGCTTTCTTT
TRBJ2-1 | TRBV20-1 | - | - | CSARDFQESSYNEQFF | TGCAGTGCTAGAGATTTCCAGGAGAGCTCCTACAATGAGCAGTTCTTC
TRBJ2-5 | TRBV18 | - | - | CASSPLKETQYF | TGTGCCAGCTCACCACTCAAAGAGACCCAGTACTTC
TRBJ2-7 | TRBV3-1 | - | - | CASSQPGEQAYEQYF | TGTGCCAGCAGCCAACCTGGAGAACAGGCCTACGAGCAGTACTTC
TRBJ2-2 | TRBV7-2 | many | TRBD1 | CASSPPYGTGGTGELFF | TGTGCCAGCAGCCCCCCATACGGGACAGGGGGAACCGGGGAGCTGTTTTTT
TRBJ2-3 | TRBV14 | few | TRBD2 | CASSQDIAGATTDTQYF | TGTGCCAGCAGCCAAGATATAGCGGGAGCGACCACAGATACGCAGTATTTT